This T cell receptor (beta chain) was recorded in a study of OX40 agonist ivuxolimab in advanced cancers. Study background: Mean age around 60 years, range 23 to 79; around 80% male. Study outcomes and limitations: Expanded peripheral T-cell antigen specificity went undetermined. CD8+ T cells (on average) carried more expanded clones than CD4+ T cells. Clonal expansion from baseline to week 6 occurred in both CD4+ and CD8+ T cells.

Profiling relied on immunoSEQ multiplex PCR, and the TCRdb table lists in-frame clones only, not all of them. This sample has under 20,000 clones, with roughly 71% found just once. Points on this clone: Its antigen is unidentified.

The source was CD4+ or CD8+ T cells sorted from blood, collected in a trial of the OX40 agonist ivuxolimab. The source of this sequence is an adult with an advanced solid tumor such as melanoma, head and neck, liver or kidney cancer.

The CDR3 is CASSLELAPYNEQFF. The CDR3, as DNA: TGTGCCAGCAGCTTGGAACTAGCGCCTTACAATGAGCAGTTCTTC. V gene TRBV7-9 combines with J gene TRBJ2-1, with 7 bases lining up with TRBD2. This CDR3 contains 15 residues. V lost 3 bases, J lost 4 bases, and 6 bases stayed unmatched. CDR1 is SEHNR and CDR2 is FQNEAQ in the germline V gene (reference sequence).